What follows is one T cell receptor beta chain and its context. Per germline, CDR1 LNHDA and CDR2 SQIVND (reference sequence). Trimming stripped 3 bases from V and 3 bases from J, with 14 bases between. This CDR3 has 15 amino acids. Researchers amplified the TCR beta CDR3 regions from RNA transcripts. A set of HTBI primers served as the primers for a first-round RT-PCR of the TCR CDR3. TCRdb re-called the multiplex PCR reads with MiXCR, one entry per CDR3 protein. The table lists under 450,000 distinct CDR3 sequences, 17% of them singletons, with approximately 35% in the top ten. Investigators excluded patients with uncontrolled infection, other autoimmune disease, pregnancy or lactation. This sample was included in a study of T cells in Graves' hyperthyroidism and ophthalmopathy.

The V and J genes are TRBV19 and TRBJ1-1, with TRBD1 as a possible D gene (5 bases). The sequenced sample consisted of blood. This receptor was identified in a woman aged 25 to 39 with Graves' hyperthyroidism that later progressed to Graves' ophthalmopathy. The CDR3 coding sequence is TGTGCCAGTAGTATTATTGCAGGGACTTACACTGAAGCTTTCTTT. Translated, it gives CASSIIAGTYTEAFF.